These 21 T cell receptor beta chains were sequenced from one sample in a study of blood T cell repertoires in COVID-19. The assay was immunoSEQ multiplex PCR, and TCRdb's table has in-frame clones only and misses some. This table holds tens of thousands of clones, approximately 84% found once. The sequenced material came from peripheral blood. All receptors derive from an elderly man with active or convalescent COVID-19.

In this sample, this clone turned up a few times. The chain combines TRBV21-1 with TRBJ1-2; TRBD1 is the table's D call and was not checked against the DNA. TRBV21-1 is a pseudogene. The CDR3 loop spans 16 amino acids. The DNA of the CDR3 is TGTGCCAGCAGCAAAAGCCAGGGACAGGGGGACTATGGCTACACCTTC. This sequence encodes CASSKSQGQGDYGYTF.

The rearrangement joins TRBV7-2 to TRBJ2-2, with a possible D match to TRBD2 (6 bases). The CDR3 consists of 14 residues. The germline V gene has CDR1 SGHTA and CDR2 FQGNSA. V was trimmed by 7 bases and J by 6 bases, leaving 15 bases between them. CDR3 loop: CASTLSPSAGELFF. For the CDR3, the DNA is TGTGCCAGCACCCTCAGTCCTAGCGCCGGGGAGCTGTTTTTT. Full variable domain (rest looked up from reference TRBV7-2 and TRBJ2-2): GAGVSQSPSNKVTEKGKDVELRCDPISGHTALYWYRQSLGQGLEFLIYFQGNSAPDKSGLPSDRFSAERTGGSVSTLTIQRTQQEDSAVYLCASTLSPSAGELFFGEGSRLTVL.

This clone was counted only a few times. V is TRBV25-1 and J is TRBJ1-1, with a tentative D call TRBD1 (5 bases). This CDR3 region has 12 residues. Germline lookup yields CDR1 MGHDK and CDR2 SYGVNS. Trimming stripped 6 bases from V and 13 bases from J, with 18 bases between. The CDR3 sequence: CASRILQEGVFF. CDR3 DNA: TGTGCCAGCAGAATCCTACAGGAGGGCGTTTTCTTT. Supplemented by reference TRBV25-1 and TRBJ1-1, the full variable domain reads EADIYQTPRYLVIGTGKKITLECSQTMGHDKMYWYQQDPGMELHLIHYSYGVNSTEKGDLSSESTVSRIRTEHFPLTLESARPSHTSQYLCASRILQEGVFFGQGTRLTVV.

This clone has just a few counts. The chain has TRBV5-6 and TRBJ1-1; perhaps TRBD1 as D (5 bases). Per germline, CDR1 SGHDT and CDR2 YYEEEE. With 4 bases removed from V and 1 base from J, the gap between germline ends came to 17 bases. This CDR3 region has 16 residues. CDR3 sequence reads: CASSPPGGFGNTEAFF. CDR3 in DNA: TGTGCCAGCAGCCCCCCGGGGGGGTTCGGGAACACTGAAGCTTTCTTT.

V is TRBV7-2 and J is TRBJ2-5; D gene uncertain. Germline V gene data show CDR1 as SGHTA and CDR2 as FQGNSA. V lost 2 bases and J 7 bases, leaving 5 bases between the germline ends. This CDR3 is built from 11 residues. CDR3 in amino acids: CASSLSVTQYF. The CDR3 DNA follows: TGTGCCAGCAGCTTAAGCGTGACCCAGTACTTC. The variable domain in full, with the rest retrieved from reference TRBV7-2 and TRBJ2-5, is GAGVSQSPSNKVTEKGKDVELRCDPISGHTALYWYRQSLGQGLEFLIYFQGNSAPDKSGLPSDRFSAERTGGSVSTLTIQRTQQEDSAVYLCASSLSVTQYFGPGTRLLVL.

The chain carries TRBV5-1 and TRBJ2-5; 10 nucleotides agree with TRBD2. In germline, CDR1 is SGHRS, CDR2 YFSETQ. V gave up 1 base and J gave up 4 bases; unmatched junction bases: 13. The CDR3 loop spans 18 amino acids. This CDR3 is CASSLFSRAGGLGETQYF. CDR3 in DNA: TGCGCCAGCAGCTTGTTCTCGCGAGCGGGGGGGTTAGGAGAGACCCAGTACTTC.

J is TRBJ1-1 and V is TRBV7-2; 8 nucleotides agree with TRBD1. Looked up from germline, CDR1 is SGHTA and CDR2 is FQGNSA. This CDR3 has 13 residues. Trimming cost V 4 bases and J 8 bases; bases outside gene matches: 6. CDR3 sequence reads: CASSYSQGGEAFF. The CDR3 bases are TGTGCCAGCAGCTATTCACAGGGGGGCGAAGCTTTCTTT.

This clone was found once. The rearrangement joins TRBV2 to TRBJ2-7, with 7 bases fitting TRBD1. The CDR3 extends over 16 amino acids. Germline V lookup: CDR1 SNHLY, CDR2 FYNNEI. J lost 2 bases, V lost 3 bases, and 10 bases had no gene match. The CDR3 bases are TGTGCCAGCAGTGACCGGACCCTGGACAGGACCTACGAGCAGTACTTC. It codes for CASSDRTLDRTYEQYF.

The chain carries TRBV3-1 (or the pseudogene TRBV3-2) and TRBJ1-1, with 10 bases that match TRBD1. The germline V gene has CDR1 LGHDT and CDR2 YNNKEL (reference sequence). J was trimmed by 4 bases and V by 4 bases; bases with no gene match: 3. The length of the CDR3 is 14 residues. CDR3 bases: TGTGCCAGCAGCCTCGGACAGGGGGGCACTGAAGCTTTCTTT. This sequence encodes CASSLGQGGTEAFF.

This rearrangement joins TRBV5-6 to TRBJ2-1, with D possibly TRBD2 on 5 matching bases. Germline V gives CDR1 SGHDT, CDR2 YYEEEE. The CDR3 loop spans 16 amino acids. V lost 0 bases and J 2 bases, leaving 12 bases between the germline ends. Here the CDR3 DNA reads TGTGCCAGCAGCTTGGCGAGGGAACCGACCTACAATGAGCAGTTCTTC. Translation gives CASSLAREPTYNEQFF.

This clone appeared a few times. The rearrangement links TRBV12-3 or TRBV12-4 to TRBJ1-2; no clear D gene. Between the trimmed V and J ends, which lost 5 bases and 8 bases, there was a span of 12 bases. CDR3 size: 12 residues. CDR3 in amino acids: CASSTPQRGYTF. The CDR3 nucleotides are TGTGCCAGCAGTACCCCACAGAGAGGCTACACCTTC.

The chain joins TRBV5-1 to TRBJ2-7; TRBD2 matches at 7 bases. The CDR3 runs to 15 residues. Germline V gene lookup returns CDR1 SGHRS and CDR2 YFSETQ. V lost 1 base and J lost 3; bases outside the gene matches: 7. CDR3 in amino acids: CASSLNSLAGYEQYF. The CDR3 DNA is TGCGCCAGCAGCTTGAATAGTTTAGCGGGCTACGAGCAGTACTTC.

The CDR3 DNA follows: TGTGCCAGCAGCCGCCGGGGGACAGCCTCCTACAATGAGCAGTTCTTC. Encoded protein: CASSRRGTASYNEQFF. The chain uses TRBV7-9 and TRBJ2-1, with D possibly matching TRBD1 (7 bases). The germline gives CDR1 SEHNR, CDR2 FQNEAQ (reference sequence). This CDR3 contains 16 residues. Trimming shortened V by 5 bases and J by 0 bases, and 14 bases separated the two germline ends.

The chain recombines TRBV12-3 or TRBV12-4 with TRBJ2-4; D unresolved. The CDR3 covers 13 residues. The V end lost 2 bases, the J end lost 7 bases, and 9 bases lay between the germline ends. The CDR3 is CASSLLTGNIQYF. The DNA of the CDR3 is TGTGCCAGCAGTTTACTGACTGGGAACATTCAGTACTTC.

The chain links TRBV20-1 to TRBJ1-1; D remains unclear. The CDR3 length is 13 residues. The V gene's germline CDR1 is DFQATT and CDR2 SNEGSKA (reference sequence). V lost 3 bases and J 4 bases, leaving 12 bases between the germline ends. The CDR3: CSASLGVPTEAFF. DNA of the CDR3: TGCAGTGCTAGTCTCGGGGTGCCCACTGAAGCTTTCTTT.

The chain joins TRBV7-2 to TRBJ1-2, with a weak D call TRBD1 (5 bases). CDR3 length: 15 amino acids. V shed 2 bases and J shed 7 bases, with 17 bases lying between them. Germline loops: CDR1 SGHTA, CDR2 FQGNSA. This CDR3 reads CASSLTRGLPRGYTF. CDR3 bases: TGTGCCAGCAGCTTAACCCGGGGACTTCCCCGTGGCTACACCTTC.

The table lists this clone with a count of one. The rearrangement links TRBV10-3 to TRBJ1-5; D may be TRBD1 (6 bases). Germline CDR1 reads ENHRY; CDR2 reads SYGVKD. The germline V and J ends were trimmed by 3 bases and 1 base, with 19 bases remaining between them. The CDR3 loop spans 18 amino acids. The CDR3 is CAISEPSGDGFSNQPQHF. CDR3 sequence (DNA): TGTGCCATCAGTGAACCCTCAGGGGACGGCTTCAGCAATCAGCCCCAGCATTTT.

This chain links TRBV3-1 (or the pseudogene TRBV3-2) with TRBJ1-5; no clear D gene. V shed 4 bases and J shed 5 bases, with 9 bases lying between them. Germline lookup yields CDR1 LGHDT and CDR2 YNNKEL (reference sequence). CDR3 length equals 13 residues. CDR3 DNA sequence: TGTGCCAGCAGCCCACAGTTTCATCAGCCCCAGCATTTT. Its translation: CASSPQFHQPQHF.

J is TRBJ2-7 and V is TRBV23-1, with TRBD2 as a possible D gene (6 bases). TRBV23-1 is flagged as an ORF with uncertain function. The CDR3 has 14 residues. Trimming left V 7 bases short and J 3 bases short, with 16 bases between. The DNA of the CDR3 is TGCGCCAGCAATCCCCGGGGGACCAACTACGAGCAGTACTTC. It yields the protein CASNPRGTNYEQYF.

The chain carries TRBV12-3 or TRBV12-4 and TRBJ2-5; weak D call: TRBD1 (6 bases). Trimming took 6 bases from V and 4 from J, leaving 9 bases between them. The CDR3 runs 12 residues. The CDR3 protein is CASSGQIETQYF. For the CDR3, the DNA is TGTGCCAGCAGCGGACAGATAGAGACCCAGTACTTC.

The rearrangement joins TRBV4-1 to TRBJ1-6, with D possibly TRBD1 on 5 matching bases. Trimming stripped 5 bases from V and 7 bases from J, with 15 bases between. The CDR3 runs to 15 residues. Germline lookup yields CDR1 MGHRA and CDR2 YSYEKL. CDR3: CASSSTGDGNSPLHF. Written as DNA, the CDR3 is TGCGCCAGCAGCTCGACGGGGGATGGGAATTCACCCCTCCACTTT.